The sequence of this TCR beta chain was determined in a study of siplizumab effects on memory and regulatory T cells. Per the germline V gene, CDR1 is MNHEY and CDR2 is SVGAGI. With 9 bases removed from V and 5 bases from J, the gap between germline ends came to 19 bases. This CDR3 has 14 amino acids. General study points: The average Treg-derived proportion among mappable alloreactive CD4+ clones was roughly 69% with siplizumab versus 25% to 30% in controls. Naive T cell populations appeared to exhibit greater diversity than memory cells and appeared to be major alloresponse contributors. Siplizumab caused a significant drop in alloreactive sequences traceable to unstimulated CD4+ memory cells. Only a minority of proliferating CD4+ or CD8+ clones had an assignable naive or memory phenotype, with roughly 80-96% lacking one.

Concerning this clone itself: Its antigen is undetermined.

Clones were read by immunoSEQ multiplex PCR, and TCRdb kept only the in-frame ones, dropping some. The sample holds around 120,000 clones, 94% seen once. This sequence was found in a human donor in good health. This chain joins TRBV6-5 and TRBJ1-1, with D maybe TRBD1 (5 bases). The material sequenced was non-Treg CD4+ T cells sorted from blood. CDR3 protein: CASRGSLANTEAFF. The CDR3 nucleotides are TGTGCCAGTCGGGGGTCCCTGGCAAATACTGAAGCTTTCTTT.